This T cell receptor beta chain derives from a study of Ad26.COV2.S vaccination and SARS-CoV-2 variants. Clones were sequenced by immunoSEQ multiplex PCR, and TCRdb holds only the in-frame ones, with some missing. The sample comprises about 320,000 clones, more than 70% of which are singletons, and approximately 1.9% rests with the top ten. Treatment indicated: around 19 received Ad26.COV2.S at low or high dose, single or two shots; five or six received placebo; per-sample allocation not given. Samples analyzed were those drawn on day 63 after the first vaccine or placebo injection. The germline CDR1 and CDR2 sequences are SGHVS and FQNEAQ. The junction had 8 bases not matched to a gene; V was cut back by 6 bases and J by 8 bases. CDR3 length equals 14 residues.

The clonotype originates from a person aged 18-65 years who received the Ad26.COV2.S COVID-19 vaccine or a placebo. This chain links TRBV7-8 with TRBJ2-1, with 9 bases lining up with TRBD2. The sample was peripheral blood, taken in a trial of Ad26.COV2.S vaccine versus placebo. This CDR3 is CASREGLALYEQFF. CDR3 DNA sequence: TGTGCCAGCAGGGAGGGACTAGCCCTTTATGAGCAGTTCTTC.